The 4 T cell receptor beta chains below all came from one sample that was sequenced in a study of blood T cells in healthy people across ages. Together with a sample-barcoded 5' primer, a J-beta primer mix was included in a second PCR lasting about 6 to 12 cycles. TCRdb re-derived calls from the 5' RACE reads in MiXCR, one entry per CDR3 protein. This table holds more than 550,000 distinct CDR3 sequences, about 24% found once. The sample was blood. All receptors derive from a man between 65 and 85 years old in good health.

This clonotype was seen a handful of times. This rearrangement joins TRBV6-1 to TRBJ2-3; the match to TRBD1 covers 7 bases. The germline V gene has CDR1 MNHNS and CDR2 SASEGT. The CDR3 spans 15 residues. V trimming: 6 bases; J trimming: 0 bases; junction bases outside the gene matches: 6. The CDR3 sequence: CASRDTGQSTDTQYF. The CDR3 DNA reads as TGTGCCAGCAGGGACACGGGACAGAGCACAGATACGCAGTATTTT.

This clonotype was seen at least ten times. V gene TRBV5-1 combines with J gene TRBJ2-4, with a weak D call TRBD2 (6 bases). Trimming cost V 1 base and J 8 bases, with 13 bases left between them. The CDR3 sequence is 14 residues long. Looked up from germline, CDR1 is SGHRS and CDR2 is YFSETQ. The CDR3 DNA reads TGCGCCAGCAGCTTGACTAGCAGCATGGACATTCAGTACTTC. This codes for CASSLTSSMDIQYF.

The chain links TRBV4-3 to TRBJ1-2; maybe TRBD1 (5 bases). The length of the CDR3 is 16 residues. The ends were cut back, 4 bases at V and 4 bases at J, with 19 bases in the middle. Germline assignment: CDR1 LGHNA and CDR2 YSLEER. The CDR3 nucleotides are TGCGCCAGCAGCCGAGATGGGGCCGACTACCCCTATGGCTACACCTTC. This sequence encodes CASSRDGADYPYGYTF.

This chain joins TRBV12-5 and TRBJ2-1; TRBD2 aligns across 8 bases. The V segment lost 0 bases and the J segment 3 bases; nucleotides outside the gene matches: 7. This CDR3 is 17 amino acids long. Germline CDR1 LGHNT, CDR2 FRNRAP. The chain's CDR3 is CASGLVGGGEGYNEQFF. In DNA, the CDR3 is TGTGCTAGTGGTTTGGTCGGGGGGGGAGAAGGCTACAATGAGCAGTTCTTC. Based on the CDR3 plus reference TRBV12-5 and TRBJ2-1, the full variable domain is DARVTQTPRHKVTEMGQEVTMRCQPILGHNTVFWYRQTMMQGLELLAYFRNRAPLDDSGMPKDRFSAEMPDATLATLKIQPSEPRDSAVYFCASGLVGGGEGYNEQFFGPGTRLTVL.